The source of this TCR beta chain is a study of blood T cell repertoires in COVID-19. Germline V gene sequence: CDR1 SNHLY, CDR2 FYNNEI. The trim removed 2 bases at V and 9 bases at J, leaving 7 bases unmatched. This CDR3 has 15 amino acids. The table came from immunoSEQ multiplex PCR; TCRdb's copy has only in-frame clones and leaves some out. The table has roughly 200,000 clones, around 94% seen once. V is TRBV2 and J is TRBJ2-1; 10 bases map to TRBD2. The sequencing input was peripheral blood. The receptor was derived from a man aged 25-45 years with COVID-19, enrolled during active disease. CDR3 in DNA: TGTGCCAGCAGTGAAACGGTAGCGGGGGGCGGTGAGCAGTTCTTC. Amino acid sequence: CASSETVAGGGEQFF.